The present T cell receptor (beta chain) was sequenced within a study of tumor and adjacent non-tumor tissue in lung cancer. Overall study: Patients comprised about a dozen adenocarcinoma, a couple of squamous cell carcinoma and 1 small cell lung cancer. About 4.17 million productive TCRbeta reads were obtained per sample on average.

Three rounds of nested PCR, following a modified ARM-PCR protocol, produced the TCRbeta library. Using its own MiXCR run on the multiplex PCR reads, TCRdb lists one record per CDR3 protein. The repertoire has about 75,000 distinct CDR3 sequences, about three quarters of them found once; the top ten carry about 12%. This clonotype was seen only once. Antigen: not known. Germline is not matched at one junction end, which may reflect a read error. The template was RNA from unsorted bulk tissue. Findings of the study overall: Top 100 clones took a larger repertoire share in normal lung. Compared with tumor, normal lung showed significantly lower TCR diversity.

Germline V CDR1 and CDR2: MGHRA, YSYEKL. The CDR3 contains 15 residues. The chain is built from TRBV4-1 and TRBJ2-1; no firm D call. The sequenced sample consisted of lung tumor tissue. This sequence was found in a woman between 45 and 65 years old with non-small cell lung cancer. CDR3 sequence (DNA): TGCGCCAGCAGCCAAGAACCTGTGGAGTGTGAAGAGCAGTTTTTC. It specifies CASSQEPVECEEQFF.